This TCR beta chain was observed in a study of blood T cell dynamics during melanoma immunotherapy. Study results and limitations: Whether repertoire-driving clones were melanoma-specific could not be determined.

Time point of the sample: week 3, after first cycle of checkpoint inhibitor. One draw preceded checkpoint blockade; another followed its first cycle at week 3. Patients had no prior systemic cancer treatment, immunosuppressants or other active cancers. As concerns this clone: Its cognate antigen is unknown.

The assay was immunoSEQ multiplex PCR, and TCRdb's table has in-frame clones only and misses some. Counted here are roughly 20,000 clones, about 85% occurring once; the ten biggest clones make up under 9%. The CDR3 contains 15 residues. Trimming left V 1 base short and J 3 bases short, with 10 bases between. The germline gives CDR1 LGHNA, CDR2 YSLEER. The sequence was obtained from a human donor with melanoma. This rearrangement joins TRBV4-3 to TRBJ2-1, with unresolved D. The source material was blood, sampled from a patient treated with checkpoint blockade. The CDR3 loop is CASSQALDFYNEQFF. The CDR3, as DNA: TGCGCCAGCAGCCAAGCCTTAGACTTCTACAATGAGCAGTTCTTC.